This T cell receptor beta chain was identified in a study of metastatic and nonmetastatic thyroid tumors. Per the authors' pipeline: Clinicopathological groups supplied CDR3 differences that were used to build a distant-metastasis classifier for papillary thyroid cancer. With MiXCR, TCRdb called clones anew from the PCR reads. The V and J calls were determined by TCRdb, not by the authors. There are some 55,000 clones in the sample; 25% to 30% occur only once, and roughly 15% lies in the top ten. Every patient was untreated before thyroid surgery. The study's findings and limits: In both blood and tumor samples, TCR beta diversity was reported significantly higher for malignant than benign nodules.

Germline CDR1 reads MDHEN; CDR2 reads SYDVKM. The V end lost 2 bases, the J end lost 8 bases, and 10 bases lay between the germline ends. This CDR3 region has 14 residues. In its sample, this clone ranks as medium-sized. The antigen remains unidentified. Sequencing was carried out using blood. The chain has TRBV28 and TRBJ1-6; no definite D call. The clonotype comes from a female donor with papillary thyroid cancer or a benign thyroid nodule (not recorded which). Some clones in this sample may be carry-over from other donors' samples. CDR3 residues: CASSLGQHHSPLHF. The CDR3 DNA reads TGTGCCAGCAGTTTAGGTCAGCATCATTCACCCCTCCACTTT.